This T cell receptor (beta chain) was sequenced for a study of OX40 agonist ivuxolimab in advanced cancers. Germline V lookup: CDR1 MNHEY, CDR2 SVGAGI. The CDR3 spans 15 residues. V was cut by 6 bases and J by 4 bases, with 16 bases left in between. The table came from immunoSEQ multiplex PCR; TCRdb's copy has only in-frame clones and leaves some out. The sample has under 95,000 clones; roughly 88% are singletons. Here the sequenced sample was CD4+ or CD8+ T cells sorted from blood, taken in a trial of the OX40 agonist ivuxolimab. The origin of this receptor is an adult with an advanced solid tumor such as melanoma, head and neck, liver or kidney cancer. This sequence joins TRBV6-5 and TRBJ2-1; no firm D call. CDR3 sequence reads: CASSRGPVGYNEQFF. CDR3 in DNA: TGTGCCAGCAGCCGAGGCCCCGTGGGTTACAATGAGCAGTTCTTC.